This TCR beta chain was sequenced during a study of blood T cell repertoires in COVID-19 (dated by TCRdb to between 2020 and 2021). At the level of the whole study: The collaborator samples originated in the United States, Italy and Spain and spanned the acute and convalescent phases of COVID-19. The samples were drawn from the first 160 participants of the ongoing ImmuneRACE study and from over a thousand subjects provided by 6 global collaborators. The material from the prospective study consisted of cDNA or gDNA derived from T cells, B-cell-depleted T cells, or PBMCs. The repertoires were made available in a free public database intended to serve as a resource for research on the immune response to SARS-CoV-2. Where HLA class I and class II types were available, the types were taken from metadata supplied by the sample provider, not from assay-based typing. The sample metadata nearly always contained a de-identified subject ID, COVID-19 status, age in years and sex. The dataset comprised deeply sampled blood TCRbeta repertoires from subjects exposed to, actively infected with, or recovered from COVID-19. Overall study results and their limits: How much clinical and demographic metadata was included differed by source and by participant, and the metadata was provided uncurated.

The immunoSEQ Assay, a bias-controlled multiplex PCR, was used to amplify TCRbeta CDR3 regions from genomic DNA. Per the source publication's procedure: The number of nucleated cells in each sample was estimated from the amplification of reference gene primers within the assay. To quantify the absolute abundance of each unique TCRbeta CDR3 rearrangement, sequence reads were collapsed and filtered. For each sample, productive Simpson clonality was calculated as the square root of Simpson's diversity index over productive rearrangements. TCRdb limited this immuneACCESS table to in-frame rearrangements with V and J called. A share of clones is missing; checked studies link under half to unresolved V genes, and the rest is unexplained. V, J and clone size were drawn from that table, and D and trimming were deduced from the DNA. The sample table records under 300,000 clones; 86% of these occur just once. 2.5% to 3.5% of the sample goes to the ten largest clones.

Each collaborating institution followed its own protocols to collect whole blood in K2EDTA tubes. For TCRbeta analysis, collaborator samples were shipped as frozen whole blood, as isolated PBMCs, or as DNA extracted from either sample type. As to this clone: What antigen it recognizes has not been identified. No much larger clone exists at a distance of one base, and base qualities are not known.

The germline V gene provides CDR1 KGHSH and CDR2 LQKENI. CDR3 length: 17 amino acids, cysteine to phenylalanine. Only the CDR3 DNA is retained, 51 bases long and in frame from the first base. Clipping removes 4 bases from V and 2 bases from J, with 7 as the unmatched junction base count. Sequenced input: peripheral blood. The clonotype was recovered from a woman younger than 45 with active or convalescent COVID-19. The chain links TRBV18 with TRBJ2-1; 11 bases in between match TRBD2. Here the CDR3 is given as CASSRSSGGAAYNEQFF. The bases are TGTGCCAGCTCACGTAGTAGCGGGGGGGCCGCCTACAATGAGCAGTTCTTC.